This T cell receptor (beta chain) was profiled in a study of T-cell reconstitution after alpha-beta-depleted transplantation in children. Findings of the study overall: Among T cells one year after transplant, newly produced cells accounted for most counts and diversity. Expanded clones from the graft, numbering several hundred, reportedly supplied alpha-beta T cells about two months after transplant.

Library preparation (for TCRbeta) was performed with unique molecular identifiers. TCRdb independently ran MiXCR on the PCR reads; one entry per CDR3 protein. Here the sample spans about 980,000 distinct CDR3 sequences, less than 30% being singletons. This clonotype has only a few counts. Its antigen remains unidentified. There are 14 residues in the CDR3. Germline CDR1 SGHRS, CDR2 YFSETQ. V was cut by 4 bases and J by 6 bases, with 17 bases left in between. The gene calls are TRBV5-1 and TRBJ2-7; possible D gene TRBD1, 6 bases. This material consisted of PBMCs, mostly from graft donor cells, taken 360 days after TCRalphabeta/CD19-depleted stem cell transplant. This sequence originates from a boy under three years old who had a stem cell transplant for SCID, so the T cells may come from the graft donor. The DNA of the CDR3 is TGCGCCAGCAGCCCTCGGGACACGTCCGCCGAGCAGTACTTC. Translation: CASSPRDTSAEQYF. Variable domain in full (rest from reference TRBV5-1 and TRBJ2-7): KAGVTQTPRYLIKTRGQQVTLSCSPISGHRSVSWYQQTPGQGLQFLFEYFSETQRNKGNFPGRFSGRQFSNSRSEMNVSTLELGDSALYLCASSPRDTSAEQYFGPGTRLTVT.